These 27 T cell receptor beta chains came from one sample sequenced in a study of cytomegalovirus exposure and HLA in healthy donors (dated by TCRdb to between 2016 and 2019). Library preparation employed the immunoSEQ multiplex PCR assay. TCRdb took this table from immuneACCESS and kept in-frame rearrangements with V and J called. Such tables lack part of the clones; where checked against another copy, unresolved V genes explain under half of the gap, and the rest is unexplained. The sample table shows roughly 75,000 clones, and about 94% are seen once. Of the sample, roughly 2.1% falls within the top ten clones. Sequenced: PBMCs. The receptors stem from a woman under 30 in good health and CMV-seronegative.

The chain employs TRBV2 and TRBJ1-5, with D perhaps matching TRBD1 (6 bases). This CDR3 contains 12 residues. The V gene's germline CDR1 is SNHLY and CDR2 FYNNEI. The V gene lost 6 bases and the J gene lost 7 bases, with 10 bases spanning the gap. The CDR3 DNA reads as TGTGCCAGCAGCGACACAGGGCAGCCCCAGCATTTT. Translated, it gives CASSDTGQPQHF. The full variable domain, rest sourced from reference TRBV2 and TRBJ1-5, is EPEVTQTPSHQVTQMGQEVILRCVPISNHLYFYWYRQILGQKVEFLVSFYNNEISEKSEIFDDQFSVERPDGSNFTLKIRSTKLEDSAMYFCASSDTGQPQHFGDGTRLSIL.

The chain carries TRBV27 and TRBJ1-5; D gene unclear. Trimming shortened V by 6 bases and J by 0 bases, and 12 bases separated the two germline ends. The CDR3 runs to 15 residues. Germline CDR1 and CDR2: MNHEY and SMNVEV (reference sequence). CDR3 DNA sequence: TGTGCCAGCAGATTTATCGGTAATAGCAATCAGCCCCAGCATTTT. Amino acid sequence: CASRFIGNSNQPQHF.

The chain has TRBV7-9 and TRBJ2-3; 9 bases align to TRBD2. The CDR3 loop spans 15 amino acids. J was trimmed by 10 bases and V by 0 bases; bases with no gene match: 8. Germline V gives CDR1 SEHNR, CDR2 FQNEAQ (reference sequence). The CDR3 is CASSLARGGAAAQYF. The CDR3 DNA reads as TGTGCCAGCAGCTTAGCGCGCGGGGGGGCCGCGGCGCAGTATTTT. Variable domain in full (rest from reference TRBV7-9 and TRBJ2-3): DTGVSQNPRHKITKRGQNVTFRCDPISEHNRLYWYRQTLGQGPEFLTYFQNEAQLEKSRLLSDRFSAERPKGSFSTLEIQRTEQGDSAMYLCASSLARGGAAAQYFGPGTRLTVL.

The V and J genes are TRBV6-5 and TRBJ2-7; D is unresolved. Germline V lookup: CDR1 MNHEY, CDR2 SVGAGI. The CDR3 length is 14 residues. V shed 6 bases and J shed 3 bases, with 15 bases lying between them. The CDR3 region has the DNA TGTGCCAGCAGCAGAGGTCTCCGGAGCTACGAGCAGTACTTC. Its protein product is CASSRGLRSYEQYF.

This sequence joins TRBV10-3 and TRBJ2-3; TRBD2 aligns across 14 bases. This CDR3 has 16 residues. V lost 4 bases, J lost 8 bases, and 8 bases stayed unmatched. Germline CDR1 ENHRY, CDR2 SYGVKD. The CDR3 reads CAISATSGGDGATQYF. As DNA, the CDR3 is TGTGCCATCAGTGCGACTAGCGGGGGGGACGGTGCTACGCAGTATTTT.

The V call is TRBV30, the J call TRBJ2-4; 8 bases agree with TRBD2. This CDR3 is 13 amino acids long. Germline values: CDR1 GTSNPN, CDR2 SVGIG (reference sequence). V trimming: 7 bases; J trimming: 3 bases; junction bases outside the gene matches: 5. In DNA, the CDR3 is TGTGCCTTTCGGGAGGGGGGCAAAAACATTCAGTACTTC. This sequence encodes CAFREGGKNIQYF.

The chain links TRBV19 to TRBJ1-5; 9 bases map to TRBD1. Per the germline V gene, CDR1 is LNHDA and CDR2 is SQIVND (reference sequence). This CDR3 has 18 residues. V gave up 8 bases and J gave up 3 bases; unmatched junction bases: 17. The DNA of the CDR3 is TGTGCCAGTTCCATGGGGTGGGGACAGGGCCTGAACAATCAGCCCCAGCATTTT. Translating it yields CASSMGWGQGLNNQPQHF.

This clone was detected only a few times. V usage is TRBV27 and J usage is TRBJ2-1, with TRBD2 matching 7 bases. Germline V gene lookup returns CDR1 MNHEY and CDR2 SMNVEV (reference sequence). V lost 3 bases and J lost 6; bases outside the gene matches: 8. The CDR3 runs 15 residues. CDR3 DNA sequence: TGTGCCAGCAGTTTCGGGACGTCGGGGGGCAATGAGCAGTTCTTC. This encodes CASSFGTSGGNEQFF.

V gene TRBV27 combines with J gene TRBJ1-3; D ambiguous. The germline V gene encodes CDR1 MNHEY and CDR2 SMNVEV (reference sequence). This CDR3 comprises 14 residues. V was clipped by 5 bases and J by 0 bases, with 8 bases between them. Written as DNA, the CDR3 is TGTGCCAGCAGTGAGCGAAACTCTGGAAACACCATATATTTT. Translated, it gives CASSERNSGNTIYF.

This clone was observed a single time. The DNA for the CDR3 is TGTGCCTGGAGTTCCCCATCCCAGGGCCATGAGCAGTTCTTC. Translated, it gives CAWSSPSQGHEQFF. The genes are TRBV30 and TRBJ2-1; possible D gene TRBD1, 5 bases. Germline V lookup: CDR1 GTSNPN, CDR2 SVGIG (reference sequence). Trimming took 2 bases from V and 8 from J, leaving 16 bases between them. The CDR3 extends over 14 amino acids. Together with reference TRBV30 and TRBJ2-1, the CDR3 gives the full variable domain: SQTIHQWPATLVQPVGSPLSLECTVEGTSNPNLYWYRQAAGRGLQLLFYSVGIGQISSEVPQNLSASRPQDRQFILSSKKLLLSDSGFYLCAWSSPSQGHEQFFGPGTRLTVL.

The chain is built from TRBV4-2 and TRBJ1-1; no clear D. The V gene's germline CDR1 is LGHNA and CDR2 YNFKEQ. V lost 1 base and J 4 bases, leaving 13 bases between the germline ends. The CDR3 runs 15 residues. The CDR3 loop is CASSQVSSFSTEAFF. In nucleotides, the CDR3 is TGTGCCAGCAGCCAAGTTTCCAGTTTTTCCACTGAAGCTTTCTTT.

This chain connects TRBV5-1 to TRBJ2-7; 7 bases match TRBD2. Germline values: CDR1 SGHRS, CDR2 YFSETQ. CDR3 length: 11 residues. V lost 5 bases, J lost 7 bases, and 3 bases stayed unmatched. The CDR3 region has the DNA TGCGCCAGCAGGTCCGGGGGGGAGCAGTACTTC. Encoded protein: CASRSGGEQYF.

The V call is TRBV4-1, the J call TRBJ1-5, with TRBD1 matching over 7 bases. Germline-derived CDR1 and CDR2 are MGHRA and YSYEKL. The V and J ends lost 3 bases and 7 bases, in that order; junction bases with no gene match: 6. The CDR3 covers 14 residues. As DNA, the CDR3 is TGCGCCAGCAGCCAGGACAGGAATTGGCAGCCCCAGCATTTT. It is translated as CASSQDRNWQPQHF.

The gene calls are TRBV6-5 and TRBJ2-1; 7 bases align to TRBD2. Per germline, CDR1 MNHEY and CDR2 SVGAGI. The trim removed 6 bases at V and 8 bases at J, leaving 7 bases unmatched. CDR3 length: 13 residues. The CDR3 nucleotides are TGTGCCAGCAGACCCGAGACTAGCTATGAGCAGTTCTTC. Protein sequence: CASRPETSYEQFF.

This clone is a singleton in its sample. This chain joins TRBV4-2 and TRBJ2-1; the match to TRBD2 covers 10 bases. The CDR3 has 16 residues. V dropped 1 base and J dropped 8; count of bases not matched to a gene: 8. Germline-derived CDR1 and CDR2 are LGHNA and YNFKEQ. CDR3 in amino acids: CASSQAEAGGPDEQFF. The CDR3 DNA sequence: TGTGCCAGCAGCCAAGCGGAAGCGGGGGGGCCCGATGAGCAGTTCTTC.

The J gene is TRBJ2-1, the V gene TRBV7-9; 7 bases are a match to TRBD2. CDR1 and CDR2 (germline): SEHNR, FQNEAQ (reference sequence). There are 13 residues in the CDR3. The V segment lost 7 bases and the J segment 8 bases; nucleotides outside the gene matches: 8. As DNA, the CDR3 is TGTGCCAGCATGCGCGCGGGAGCGGATGAGCAGTTCTTC. This sequence encodes CASMRAGADEQFF.

The chain recombines TRBV30 with TRBJ1-5; TRBD1 aligns across 11 bases. V dropped 1 base and J dropped 6; count of bases not matched to a gene: 20. This CDR3 contains 20 residues. Germline V gene data show CDR1 as GTSNPN and CDR2 as SVGIG (reference sequence). The CDR3 loop reads CAWSAHESVVGTGGAQPQHF. DNA of the CDR3: TGTGCCTGGAGTGCCCATGAGAGCGTTGTCGGGACAGGGGGTGCTCAGCCCCAGCATTTT.

The V and J genes are TRBV10-3 and TRBJ2-1; 13 bases are shared with TRBD2. The V gene's germline CDR1 is ENHRY and CDR2 SYGVKD. This CDR3 comprises 19 residues. The V gene end was trimmed by 2 bases and the J gene end by 0 bases; junction bases not matched to a gene: 7. The CDR3 loop is CAISEPTSGGLSSYNEQFF. CDR3 sequence (DNA): TGTGCCATCAGTGAGCCGACTAGCGGGGGGTTAAGCTCCTACAATGAGCAGTTCTTC.

This rearrangement joins TRBV29-1 to TRBJ2-5; perhaps TRBD1 as D (6 bases). The germline V gene encodes CDR1 SQVTM and CDR2 ANQGSEA. The CDR3 runs 16 residues. The CDR3 protein is CNISRDTPVRQETQYF. The CDR3, as DNA: TGCAACATATCCCGGGACACACCCGTGAGGCAAGAGACCCAGTACTTC.

The V and J genes are TRBV6-6 and TRBJ2-7, with a weak D call TRBD1 (6 bases). Trimming shortened V by 5 bases and J by 3 bases, and 17 bases separated the two germline ends. The CDR3 is 15 residues long. Germline V gene lookup returns CDR1 MNHNY and CDR2 SVGAGI (reference sequence). The CDR3 DNA reads as TGTGCCAGCAGTCGACCCGGACAGCGAGACTACGAGCAGTACTTC. This sequence encodes CASSRPGQRDYEQYF.

The chain has TRBV28 and TRBJ2-5; D call uncertain. CDR1 and CDR2 from the germline V gene are MDHEN and SYDVKM. The CDR3 is 13 amino acids. Between the trimmed V and J ends, which lost 2 bases and 5 bases, there was a span of 9 bases. CDR3 nucleotides: TGTGCCAGCAGTTTAAACAGTCCGGAGACCCAGTACTTC. Amino acid sequence: CASSLNSPETQYF. Full variable domain (missing parts from reference TRBV28 and TRBJ2-5): DVKVTQSSRYLVKRTGEKVFLECVQDMDHENMFWYRQDPGLGLRLIYFSYDVKMKEKGDIPEGYSVSREKKERFSLILESASTNQTSMYLCASSLNSPETQYFGPGTRLLVL.

V usage is TRBV7-9 and J usage is TRBJ2-7; D remains ambiguous. The CDR3 runs to 17 residues. V was shortened by 0 bases and J by 2 bases, with 17 bases between the two germline ends. The V gene's germline CDR1 is SEHNR and CDR2 FQNEAQ (reference sequence). The CDR3 DNA sequence: TGTGCCAGCAGCTTAGCCCCCTCACGATACAAACCCTACGAGCAGTACTTC. It encodes CASSLAPSRYKPYEQYF.

This sequence joins TRBV5-6 and TRBJ1-1; perhaps TRBD1 as D (5 bases). The V and J ends lost 1 base and 4 bases respectively, with 14 bases between them. The germline V gene has CDR1 SGHDT and CDR2 YYEEEE. CDR3 length: 15 residues. CDR3 DNA sequence: TGTGCCAGCAGCTTGAAGGTGACCGGGGGCACTGAAGCTTTCTTT. Amino acids: CASSLKVTGGTEAFF.

The chain is built from TRBV11-2 and TRBJ1-1; no clear D gene. V was cut by 1 base and J by 1 base, with 10 bases left in between. The CDR3 totals 15 residues. CDR1 is SGHAT, CDR2 FQNNGV, per germline. The chain's CDR3 is CASSLAYQKNTEAFF. As DNA, the CDR3 is TGTGCCAGCAGCTTAGCTTACCAGAAGAACACTGAAGCTTTCTTT.

The chain couples TRBV9 to TRBJ2-3; D uncertain. The CDR3 length is 13 residues. The V and J ends lost 0 bases and 5 bases respectively, with 7 bases between them. Germline-derived CDR1 and CDR2 are SGDLS and YYNGEE. The CDR3 spells CASSVGVQDTQYF. The CDR3 coding sequence is TGTGCCAGCAGCGTAGGCGTCCAAGATACGCAGTATTTT. Using reference TRBV9 and TRBJ2-3 for the parts outside the CDR3, the full variable domain is DSGVTQTPKHLITATGQRVTLRCSPRSGDLSVYWYQQSLDQGLQFLIQYYNGEERAKGNILERFSAQQFPDLHSELNLSSLELGDSALYFCASSVGVQDTQYFGPGTRLTVL.

V gene TRBV28 combines with J gene TRBJ2-1, with 8 bases fitting TRBD1. Trimming cost V 5 bases and J 7 bases; bases outside gene matches: 16. The germline V gene has CDR1 MDHEN and CDR2 SYDVKM. The CDR3 consists of 17 residues. Written as DNA, the CDR3 is TGTGCCAGCAGTCCATTACGTCCAGGGGGCGGATGGAATGAGCAGTTCTTC. It specifies CASSPLRPGGGWNEQFF.

This clone was picked up one time. The gene calls are TRBV30 and TRBJ2-3, with D maybe TRBD2 (6 bases). Trimming pared 4 bases from V and 4 bases from J, leaving 15 bases between. Germline V CDR1 and CDR2: GTSNPN, SVGIG (reference sequence). This CDR3 contains 14 residues. Written as DNA, the CDR3 is TGTGCCTGGACCCCCACGCGGGGCCCAGATACGCAGTATTTT. Translated, it gives CAWTPTRGPDTQYF.